This TCR beta chain was sequenced for a study of identical twins. General study results and limits: Insertions ran lower in abundant cord blood beta clonotypes, though not in memory repertoires.

CDR3 size: 13 residues. V lost 6 bases to trimming and J lost 9 bases; unmatched junction nucleotides: 8. Germline-derived CDR1 and CDR2 are SGHVS and FNYEAQ. Comments on this clonotype: Antigen unknown.

TCRdb re-derived calls from the 5' RACE reads in MiXCR, one entry per CDR3 protein. The table lists 200,000 to 250,000 distinct CDR3 sequences, 6% to 7% of them singletons. These data were also reused for a study on T cells expressing NK-cell markers.

The chain has TRBV7-6 and TRBJ2-1; TRBD2 agrees at 7 bases. The sequence was obtained from a woman under 30 in good health. Material: CD8+ T cells sorted from blood. In DNA, the CDR3 is TGTGCCAGCAGACCTAGCGGAGCGGTTGAGCAGTTCTTC. This codes for CASRPSGAVEQFF. The full variable domain, in which reference TRBV7-6 and TRBJ2-1 provide the parts outside the CDR3, is GAGVSQSPRYKVTKRGQDVALRCDPISGHVSLYWYRQALGQGPEFLTYFNYEAQQDKSGLPNDRFSAERPEGSISTLTIQRTEQRDSAMYRCASRPSGAVEQFFGPGTRLTVL.